This T cell receptor beta chain appears in the sequencing data of a study of blood T cell repertoires in COVID-19. Study-wide context: Samples came from the United States, Italy and Spain, spanning acute and convalescent COVID-19. PBMCs, B-cell-depleted T cells, or T cells provided the cDNA or gDNA that made up the material.

CDR3 length equals 16 residues. V was shortened by 2 bases and J by 0 bases, with 10 bases between the two germline ends. CDR1 SNHLY and CDR2 FYNNEI come from the germline V gene. The protocol was immunoSEQ multiplex PCR, while the TCRdb copy is restricted to in-frame clones and leaves out a portion. The table includes roughly 430,000 clones, around 90% detected once. Ages ranged from roughly 18 to 100 years, with residence in about 23 US areas. Participant reports of clinical history set cohort assignment. The receptor's source is a woman between 40 and 55 years old with acute COVID-19. The J gene is TRBJ2-2, the V gene TRBV2; possibly TRBD2 for D (5 bases). The sample was PBMCs or T cells enriched from blood (not recorded which). This CDR3 is CASSEWPGTNTGELFF. The CDR3 DNA is TGTGCCAGCAGTGAATGGCCGGGAACGAACACCGGGGAGCTGTTTTTT. The full variable domain, completed using reference TRBV2 and TRBJ2-2, is EPEVTQTPSHQVTQMGQEVILRCVPISNHLYFYWYRQILGQKVEFLVSFYNNEISEKSEIFDDQFSVERPDGSNFTLKIRSTKLEDSAMYFCASSEWPGTNTGELFFGEGSRLTVL.